This T cell receptor beta chain came from a study of CD8 T cells in ankylosing spondylitis. Study-wide results and caveats: Clones linked to disease were reported to show significant enrichment in matched ankylosing spondylitis synovial fluid. Blood from ankylosing spondylitis patients appeared to carry a characteristic roughly 8-variant TCR beta motif.

Each CDR3 protein is one row after TCRdb ran MiXCR on the 5' RACE reads. The table includes 300,000 to 350,000 distinct CDR3 sequences, roughly 15% detected once. The length of the CDR3 is 14 residues. V was clipped by 2 bases and J by 4 bases, with 12 bases between them. Germline assignment: CDR1 SGHRS and CDR2 YFSETQ. Remarks on this clonotype: Antigen: not known.

The receptor was isolated from a male donor with ankylosing spondylitis or in good health (not recorded which). This rearrangement joins TRBV5-1 to TRBJ1-2; no clear D gene. Sequenced material: blood, either unsorted or a sorted T cell fraction (not recorded which). The CDR3, as DNA: TGCGCCAGCAGCTTAGGCAGGTTAATCTATGGCTACACCTTC. It codes for CASSLGRLIYGYTF.